This TCR beta chain was identified during a study of T-cell reconstitution after alpha-beta-depleted transplantation in children. This clonotype appeared many times. No antigen is known for it. Study-level findings and limits: The study traced high day-60 TCRbeta diversity in some patients to surviving recipient T cells and thymic progenitors.

Germline loops: CDR1 SNHLY, CDR2 FYNNEI. CDR3 length: 12 amino acids. With 2 bases removed from V and 7 bases from J, the gap between germline ends came to 8 bases. Library preparation (for TCRbeta) was performed with unique molecular identifiers. One entry per CDR3 protein results from TCRdb running MiXCR on the PCR reads. The sample holds about 110,000 distinct CDR3 sequences, 6.4% seen once. The starting material was PBMCs, mostly from graft donor cells, obtained 360 days after TCRalphabeta/CD19-depleted stem cell transplant. J is TRBJ1-2 and V is TRBV2; the D is unclear. The receptor comes from a male patient between 2 and 15 years old who had a stem cell transplant for acute lymphoblastic leukemia, so the T cells may come from the graft donor. The chain's CDR3 is CASSEKYSGYTF. For the CDR3, the DNA is TGTGCCAGCAGTGAAAAGTATAGTGGCTACACCTTC.